This T cell receptor (beta chain) was recovered during a study of a mutant IDH1 vaccine in newly diagnosed glioma. Study at large: In weeks 1, 3, 5, 7, 11, 15, 19 and 23, patients were immunized, eight times in all. Standard pretreatment was either radiotherapy, temozolomide, or, for most, radiochemotherapy with temozolomide. Vaccinations were initiated 4-6 weeks following radiotherapy alone, or were given together with temozolomide cycles. Whole-study findings and limits: The vaccine induced immune responses, and these occurred in approximately 93% of patients.

The repertoire was sequenced with immunoSEQ multiplex PCR; TCRdb's copy has only in-frame clones and lacks some. The table includes tens of thousands of clones, about 75% detected once. Time point of the sample: week 23, last vaccination. What each vaccine dose contained was 300 ug of mutant IDH1 20-mer peptide, accompanied by topical imiquimod. This clone was seen only a few times. What it binds is unknown. The sample in question was PBMCs, obtained from a glioma patient whose treatment included an IDH1 peptide vaccine. The receptor comes from a man aged 50-59 years with glioma.

CDR3 sequence (DNA): TGCGCCAGCAGTCAATCGGGGTCTAGCAATCAGCCCCAGCATTTT. Amino acids: CASSQSGSSNQPQHF. This rearrangement joins TRBV23-1 to TRBJ1-5; no definite D call. TRBV23-1 is identified as an open reading frame with a role that is uncertain. This CDR3 region has 15 residues. V dropped 0 bases and J dropped 0 bases, with 6 bases sitting between them.